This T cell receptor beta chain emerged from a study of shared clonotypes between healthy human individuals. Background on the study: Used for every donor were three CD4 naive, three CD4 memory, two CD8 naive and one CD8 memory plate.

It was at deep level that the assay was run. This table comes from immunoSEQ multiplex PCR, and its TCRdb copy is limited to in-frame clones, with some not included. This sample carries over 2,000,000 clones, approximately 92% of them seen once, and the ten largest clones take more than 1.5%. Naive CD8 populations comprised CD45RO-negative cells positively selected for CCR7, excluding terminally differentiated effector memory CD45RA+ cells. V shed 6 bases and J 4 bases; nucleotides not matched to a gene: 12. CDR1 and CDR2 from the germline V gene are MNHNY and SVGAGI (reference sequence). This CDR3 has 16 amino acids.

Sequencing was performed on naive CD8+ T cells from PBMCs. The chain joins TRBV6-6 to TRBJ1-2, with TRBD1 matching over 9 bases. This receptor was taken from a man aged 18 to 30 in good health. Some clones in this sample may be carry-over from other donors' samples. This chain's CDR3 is CASSPTGTGLPYGYTF. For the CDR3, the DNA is TGTGCCAGCAGCCCGACCGGGACAGGGCTTCCCTATGGCTACACCTTC.